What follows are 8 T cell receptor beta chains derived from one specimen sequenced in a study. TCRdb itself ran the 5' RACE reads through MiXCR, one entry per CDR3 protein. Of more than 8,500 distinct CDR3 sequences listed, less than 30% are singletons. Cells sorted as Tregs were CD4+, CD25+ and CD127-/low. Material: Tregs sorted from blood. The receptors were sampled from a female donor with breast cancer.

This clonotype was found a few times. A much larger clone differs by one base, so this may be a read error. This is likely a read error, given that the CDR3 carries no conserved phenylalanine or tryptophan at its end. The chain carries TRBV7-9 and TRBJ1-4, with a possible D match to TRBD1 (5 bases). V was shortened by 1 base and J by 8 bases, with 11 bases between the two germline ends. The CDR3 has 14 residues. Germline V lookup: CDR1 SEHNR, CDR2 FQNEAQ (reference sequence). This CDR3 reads CASSLGGVAEKLFY. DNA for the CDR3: TGTGCCAGCAGCTTAGGGGGGGTTGCGGAAAAACTGTTTTAT.

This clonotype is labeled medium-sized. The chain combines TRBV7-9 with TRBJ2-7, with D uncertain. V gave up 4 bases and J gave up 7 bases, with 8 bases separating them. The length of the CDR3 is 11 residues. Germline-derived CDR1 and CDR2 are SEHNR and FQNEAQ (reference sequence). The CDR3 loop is CASSSLGEQYF. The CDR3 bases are TGTGCCAGCAGCTCCTTGGGGGAGCAGTACTTC.

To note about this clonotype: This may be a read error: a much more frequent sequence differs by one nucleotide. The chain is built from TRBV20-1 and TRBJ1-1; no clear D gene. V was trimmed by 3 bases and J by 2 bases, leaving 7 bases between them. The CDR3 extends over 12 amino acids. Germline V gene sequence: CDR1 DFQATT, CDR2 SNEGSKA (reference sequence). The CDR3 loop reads CSARAGNTEAFF. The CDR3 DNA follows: TGCAGTGCTAGGGCTGGCAACACTGAAGCTTTCTTT.

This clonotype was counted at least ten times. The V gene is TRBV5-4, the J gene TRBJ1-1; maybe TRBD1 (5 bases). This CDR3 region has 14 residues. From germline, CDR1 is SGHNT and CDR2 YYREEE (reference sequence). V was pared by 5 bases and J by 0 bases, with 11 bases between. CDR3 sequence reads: CASRPDKMNTEAFF. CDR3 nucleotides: TGTGCCAGCAGACCGGACAAGATGAACACTGAAGCTTTCTTT. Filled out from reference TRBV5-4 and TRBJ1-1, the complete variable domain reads ETGVTQSPTHLIKTRGQQVTLRCSSQSGHNTVSWYQQALGQGPQFIFQYYREEENGRGNFPPRFSGLQFPNYSSELNVNALELDDSALYLCASRPDKMNTEAFFGQGTRLTVV.

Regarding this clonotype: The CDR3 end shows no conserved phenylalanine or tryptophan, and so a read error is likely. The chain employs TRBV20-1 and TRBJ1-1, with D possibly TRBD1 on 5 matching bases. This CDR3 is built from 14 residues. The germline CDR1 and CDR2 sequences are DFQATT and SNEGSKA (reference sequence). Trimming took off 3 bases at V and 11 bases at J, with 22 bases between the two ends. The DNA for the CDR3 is TGCAGTGCTAGCGATGTGATCGGGGGATTAAGGGCTTTCTTA. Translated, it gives CSASDVIGGLRAFL.

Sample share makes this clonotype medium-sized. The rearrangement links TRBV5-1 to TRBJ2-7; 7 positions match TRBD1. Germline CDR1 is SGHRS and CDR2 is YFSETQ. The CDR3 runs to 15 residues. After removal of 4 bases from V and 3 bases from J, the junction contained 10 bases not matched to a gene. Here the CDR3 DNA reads TGCGCCAGCAGCCACTACTTGGGACAGAACTACGAGCAGTACTTC. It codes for CASSHYLGQNYEQYF.

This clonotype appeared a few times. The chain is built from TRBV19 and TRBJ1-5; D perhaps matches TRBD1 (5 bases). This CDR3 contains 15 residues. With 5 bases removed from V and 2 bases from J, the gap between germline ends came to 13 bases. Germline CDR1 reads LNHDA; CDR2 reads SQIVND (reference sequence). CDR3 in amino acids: CASSWGRAGNQPQHF. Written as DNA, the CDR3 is TGTGCCAGTAGTTGGGGCCGGGCCGGCAATCAGCCCCAGCATTTT.

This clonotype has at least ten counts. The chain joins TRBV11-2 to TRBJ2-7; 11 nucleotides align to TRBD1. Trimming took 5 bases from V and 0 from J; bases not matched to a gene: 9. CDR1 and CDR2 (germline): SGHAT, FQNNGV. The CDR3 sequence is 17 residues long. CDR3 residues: CASSLGTGGIGSYEQYF. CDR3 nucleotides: TGTGCCAGCAGCCTCGGGACAGGGGGGATCGGCTCCTACGAGCAGTACTTC. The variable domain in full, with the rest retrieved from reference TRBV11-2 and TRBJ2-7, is EAGVAQSPRYKIIEKRQSVAFWCNPISGHATLYWYQQILGQGPKLLIQFQNNGVVDDSQLPKDRFSAERLKGVDSTLKIQPAKLEDSAVYLCASSLGTGGIGSYEQYFGPGTRLTVT.